The next 27 T cell receptor beta chains were all read from a single sample in a study of cytomegalovirus exposure and HLA in healthy donors. The PCR used 60 Vbeta and 13 Jbeta primers. Sequencing was performed with immunoSEQ multiplex PCR; in TCRdb, only in-frame clones are kept and a portion is missing. The table lists tens of thousands of clones. Material for sequencing was PBMCs. The receptors here all came from a woman aged 55-70 years in good health and CMV-seronegative.

CDR3 loop: CASSQGRGETQYF. The CDR3 DNA sequence: TGTGCCAGCAGCCAGGGTAGGGGCGAGACCCAGTACTTC. The genes are TRBV7-9 and TRBJ2-5; a weak D match, TRBD1 (5 bases). Germline V gene lookup returns CDR1 SEHNR and CDR2 FQNEAQ (reference sequence). This CDR3 contains 13 residues. V lost 5 bases and J lost 5, with 12 bases in between.

The chain uses TRBV5-6 and TRBJ2-7; D is possibly TRBD1 (5 bases). The CDR3 covers 15 residues. Germline V CDR1 and CDR2: SGHDT, YYEEEE. Trimming shortened V by 1 base and J by 4 bases, and 15 bases separated the two germline ends. The chain's CDR3 is CASSLSRASLYEQYF. CDR3 DNA sequence: TGTGCCAGCAGCTTGTCCAGGGCTTCCCTTTACGAGCAGTACTTC.

The chain employs TRBV19 and TRBJ1-1, with D unresolved. Germline-derived CDR1 and CDR2 are LNHDA and SQIVND (reference sequence). This CDR3 spans 13 amino acids. With 3 bases removed from V and 4 bases from J, the gap between germline ends came to 9 bases. CDR3 loop: CASSIPGGTEAFF. The CDR3 nucleotides read TGTGCCAGTAGTATCCCAGGTGGCACTGAAGCTTTCTTT.

This chain connects TRBV6-1 to TRBJ1-6, with D possibly TRBD1 on 6 matching bases. The V end lost 3 bases, the J end lost 8 bases, and 26 bases lay between the germline ends. In germline, CDR1 is MNHNS, CDR2 SASEGT. The CDR3 totals 19 residues. In DNA form, the CDR3 reads TGTGCCAGCAGTGAGTCAGGGGACCCGGGGTTTGTATATGATTCACCCCTCCACTTT. This translates into CASSESGDPGFVYDSPLHF.

The J gene is TRBJ2-5, the V gene TRBV10-1; the D gene is possibly TRBD2 (5 bases). Germline V gene lookup returns CDR1 WNHNN and CDR2 SYGVQD (reference sequence). The V end was cut by 2 bases, the J end by 9 bases, with 16 bases between. The CDR3 extends over 14 amino acids. This CDR3 is CASSEILDRGAQYF. The CDR3 nucleotides read TGCGCCAGCAGTGAGATTTTAGATCGGGGAGCCCAGTACTTC.

The CDR3 DNA reads TGTGCCAGTACTGTAATCTTGTCTAACTATGGCTACACCTTC. As protein: CASTVILSNYGYTF. This rearrangement joins TRBV19 to TRBJ1-2; D not certain. CDR3 size: 14 residues. The V end lost 7 bases, the J end lost 0 bases, and 12 bases lay between the germline ends. Germline V gene lookup returns CDR1 LNHDA and CDR2 SQIVND (reference sequence).

The V gene is TRBV5-5, the J gene TRBJ2-1, with TRBD2 matching 7 bases. The CDR3 length is 15 residues. Germline CDR1 is SGHKS and CDR2 is YYEKEE (reference sequence). Germline trimming cut 4 bases from V and 8 bases from J; bases unmatched to any gene: 12. CDR3 loop: CASSPYLRGRDEQFF. For the CDR3, the DNA is TGTGCCAGCAGCCCTTATCTTCGGGGGAGGGATGAGCAGTTCTTC.

This rearrangement joins TRBV2 to TRBJ1-4; no firm D call. CDR1 and CDR2 from the germline V gene are SNHLY and FYNNEI. The CDR3 is 15 amino acids. Trimming shortened V by 5 bases and J by 3 bases, and 13 bases separated the two germline ends. This CDR3 is CASSLAGQANEKLFF. The CDR3 region has the DNA TGTGCCAGCAGTCTAGCCGGTCAGGCTAATGAAAAACTGTTTTTT.

The chain employs TRBV18 and TRBJ1-1; the match to TRBD1 covers 7 bases. V shed 2 bases and J 3 bases; nucleotides not matched to a gene: 6. Germline CDR1 KGHSH, CDR2 LQKENI. The CDR3 contains 15 residues. DNA for the CDR3: TGTGCCAGCTCACCAAAGTATACAGGGGACACTGAAGCTTTCTTT. It codes for CASSPKYTGDTEAFF.

V is TRBV10-2 and J is TRBJ1-5, with D maybe TRBD1 (5 bases). Germline V lookup: CDR1 WSHSY, CDR2 SAAADI. The V gene lost 6 bases and the J gene lost 4 bases, with 16 bases spanning the gap. The CDR3 contains 15 residues. The CDR3 protein is CASRRGREGNQPQHF. The CDR3 coding sequence is TGCGCCAGCAGGCGGGGCAGGGAAGGAAATCAGCCCCAGCATTTT.

The chain recombines TRBV14 with TRBJ2-1, with D tentatively TRBD1 (7 bases). Germline CDR1 SGHDN, CDR2 FVKESK. Trimming took 2 bases from V and 10 from J, leaving 15 bases between them. This CDR3 has 14 amino acids. The CDR3 reads CASSQLAGGGEQFF. In DNA form, the CDR3 reads TGTGCCAGCAGCCAACTGGCAGGGGGAGGCGAGCAGTTCTTC.

The gene calls are TRBV7-9 and TRBJ1-2; D is perhaps TRBD1 (6 bases). The CDR3 totals 17 residues. Germline V gene sequence: CDR1 SEHNR, CDR2 FQNEAQ (reference sequence). The V gene lost 1 base and the J gene lost 3 bases, with 18 bases spanning the gap. CDR3 in DNA: TGTGCCAGCAGCTTAGGCCCTTTTTGGGAGGGGGACTATGGCTACACCTTC. This sequence encodes CASSLGPFWEGDYGYTF.

The V and J genes are TRBV19 and TRBJ1-5; 11 bases fit TRBD1. CDR3 size: 15 residues. Germline-derived CDR1 and CDR2 are LNHDA and SQIVND (reference sequence). Trimming at V came to 6 bases and at J to 6 bases, leaving 7 bases not matched to a gene. The CDR3 here is CASRYGQGAIQPQHF. In nucleotides, the CDR3 is TGTGCCAGTAGATACGGACAGGGGGCAATTCAGCCCCAGCATTTT.

V is TRBV6-1 and J is TRBJ2-7, with D unresolved. Germline V gene data show CDR1 as MNHNS and CDR2 as SASEGT. V lost 4 bases, J lost 2 bases, and 9 bases lay in between. The CDR3 is 13 residues long. The DNA of the CDR3 is TGTGCCAGCAGTGTAACAAACACCTACGAGCAGTACTTC. This translates into CASSVTNTYEQYF.

As concerns this clone: An end of the junction does not agree with germline; a read error may underlie this. This sequence joins TRBV27 and TRBJ1-5; weak D call: TRBD1 (5 bases). The CDR3 is 14 amino acids. From germline, CDR1 is MNHEY and CDR2 SMNVEV (reference sequence). This CDR3 reads CASSVTGANQPRHF. The DNA of the CDR3 is TGTGCCAGCAGTGTAACAGGAGCCAATCAGCCCCGGCATTTT.

The chain employs TRBV11-2 and TRBJ2-3; tentative D call: TRBD2 (5 bases). Trimming took 2 bases from V and 4 from J, leaving 13 bases between them. This CDR3 region has 15 residues. Germline assignment: CDR1 SGHAT and CDR2 FQNNGV. This chain's CDR3 is CASSLTTGYADTQYF. CDR3 coding DNA: TGTGCCAGCAGCTTAACCACGGGATACGCAGATACGCAGTATTTT.

As for this clone: An end of the junction differs from the germline gene, which may be a read error. V gene TRBV5-4 combines with J gene TRBJ2-7, with D uncertain. The CDR3 is 15 amino acids. CDR1 and CDR2 from the germline V gene are SGHNT and YYREEE (reference sequence). This CDR3 is CASSLEMGPSYEQHF. The CDR3 DNA reads TGTGCCAGCAGCTTGGAGATGGGCCCATCCTACGAGCAGCACTTC. Using reference TRBV5-4 and TRBJ2-7 for the parts outside the CDR3, the full variable domain is ETGVTQSPTHLIKTRGQQVTLRCSSQSGHNTVSWYQQALGQGPQFIFQYYREEENGRGNFPPRFSGLQFPNYSSELNVNALELDDSALYLCASSLEMGPSYEQHFGPGTRLTVT.

Details on this clone: Other DNA sequences from this sample encode an identical CDR3 as well. The CDR3 nucleotides are TGTGCCAGCACCCGGCGGCAGGGGGCAGGTGAGACCCAGTACTTC. This gives the protein CASTRRQGAGETQYF. J is TRBJ2-5 and V is TRBV7-9, with 8 bases identical to TRBD1. V was pared by 7 bases and J by 5 bases, with 12 bases of the junction left unmatched. Germline CDR1 is SEHNR and CDR2 is FQNEAQ (reference sequence). The CDR3 length is 15 residues.

The chain employs TRBV5-1 and TRBJ2-7; 10 positions agree with TRBD2. Per germline, CDR1 SGHRS and CDR2 YFSETQ. The CDR3 is 16 amino acids. V gave up 0 bases and J gave up 1 base; unmatched junction bases: 4. CDR3 nucleotide sequence: TGCGCCAGCAGCTTGGGCCCTAGCGGGAGTTCCTACGAGCAGTACTTC. Protein sequence: CASSLGPSGSSYEQYF.

The chain uses TRBV28 and TRBJ1-4; TRBD1 aligns across 10 bases. Germline assignment: CDR1 MDHEN and CDR2 SYDVKM. Trimming at V came to 5 bases and at J to 8 bases, leaving 8 bases not matched to a gene. The CDR3 runs to 15 residues. The CDR3 region has the DNA TGTGCCAGCAGTAGCCCGGGACAGGGGCGAGAAAAACTGTTTTTT. Translation gives CASSSPGQGREKLFF.

On this clone itself: Germline and junction disagree at one end, which may indicate a read error. The chain uses TRBV7-2 and TRBJ2-5, with TRBD2 matching over 10 bases. Per the germline V gene, CDR1 is SGHTA and CDR2 is FQGNSA. This CDR3 has 14 amino acids. CDR3 nucleotides: TGTGCCAGCAGCCTAGCGGGAGTCCTAGAGACCCAGTACTTC. Translated, it gives CASSLAGVLETQYF.

The chain joins TRBV4-2 to TRBJ2-7; 8 nucleotides align to TRBD2. The trim removed 3 bases at V and 6 bases at J, leaving 7 bases unmatched. Per germline, CDR1 LGHNA and CDR2 YNFKEQ. The CDR3 is 14 amino acids. The CDR3 region has the DNA TGTGCCAGCAGCCAGGCGGGACTAGTACGCGAGCAGTACTTC. It specifies CASSQAGLVREQYF.

This chain connects TRBV28 to TRBJ2-7, with 7 bases fitting TRBD1. The CDR3 is 14 residues long. The trim removed 7 bases at V and 3 bases at J, leaving 9 bases unmatched. CDR1 and CDR2 from the germline V gene are MDHEN and SYDVKM. The DNA for the CDR3 is TGTGCCAGCACCCTACAGGGGCCCGTCTACGAGCAGTACTTC. It yields the protein CASTLQGPVYEQYF.

V and J are TRBV5-4 and TRBJ2-5; weak D call: TRBD1 (5 bases). Germline V gives CDR1 SGHNT, CDR2 YYREEE (reference sequence). The CDR3 is 13 residues long. V lost 4 bases and J 1 base, leaving 8 bases between the germline ends. The CDR3 nucleotides are TGTGCCAGCAGCCCAGGGCCCCAAGAGACCCAGTACTTC. Translated, it gives CASSPGPQETQYF.

This chain joins TRBV5-1 and TRBJ2-5; 11 bases fit TRBD1. V gave up 2 bases and J gave up 4 bases; unmatched junction bases: 4. The CDR3 is 15 amino acids. CDR1 is SGHRS and CDR2 is YFSETQ in the germline V gene. As DNA, the CDR3 is TGCGCCAGCAGCTTTTCCGGGACAGGGGGAGAGACCCAGTACTTC. Translated: CASSFSGTGGETQYF.

This sequence joins TRBV28 and TRBJ1-5; 7 bases map to TRBD1. Germline CDR1 reads MDHEN; CDR2 reads SYDVKM. The CDR3 extends over 16 amino acids. V dropped 6 bases and J dropped 5; count of bases not matched to a gene: 13. CDR3 loop: CASRSVFSGGHQPQHF. In DNA, the CDR3 is TGTGCCAGCAGATCGGTTTTTTCAGGGGGTCATCAGCCCCAGCATTTT. The full variable domain, its missing parts supplied by reference TRBV28 and TRBJ1-5, is DVKVTQSSRYLVKRTGEKVFLECVQDMDHENMFWYRQDPGLGLRLIYFSYDVKMKEKGDIPEGYSVSREKKERFSLILESASTNQTSMYLCASRSVFSGGHQPQHFGDGTRLSIL.

The chain uses TRBV19 and TRBJ1-1; no firm D call. The CDR3 is 13 amino acids. Germline CDR1 and CDR2: LNHDA and SQIVND (reference sequence). V was shortened by 9 bases and J by 0 bases, with 11 bases between the two germline ends. CDR3 amino acids: CASTSSMNTEAFF. The CDR3 DNA reads as TGTGCCAGCACATCGTCCATGAACACTGAAGCTTTCTTT.